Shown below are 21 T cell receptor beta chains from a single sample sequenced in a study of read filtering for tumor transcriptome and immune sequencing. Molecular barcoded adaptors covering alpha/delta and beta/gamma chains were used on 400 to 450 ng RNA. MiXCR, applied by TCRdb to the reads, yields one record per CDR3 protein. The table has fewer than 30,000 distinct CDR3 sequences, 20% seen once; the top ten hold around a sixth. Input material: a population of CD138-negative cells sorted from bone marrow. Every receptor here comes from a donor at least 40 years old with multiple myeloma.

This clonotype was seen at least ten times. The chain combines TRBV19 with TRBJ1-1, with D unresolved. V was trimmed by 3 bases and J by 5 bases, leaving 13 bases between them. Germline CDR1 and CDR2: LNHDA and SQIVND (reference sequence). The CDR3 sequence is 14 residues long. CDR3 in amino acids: CASSMPQGRTEAFF. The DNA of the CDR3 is TGTGCCAGTAGTATGCCTCAAGGGAGAACTGAAGCTTTCTTT. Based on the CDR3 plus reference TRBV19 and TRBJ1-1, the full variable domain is DGGITQSPKYLFRKEGQNVTLSCEQNLNHDAMYWYRQDPGQGLRLIYYSQIVNDFQKGDIAEGYSVSREKKESFPLTVTSAQKNPTAFYLCASSMPQGRTEAFFGQGTRLTVV.

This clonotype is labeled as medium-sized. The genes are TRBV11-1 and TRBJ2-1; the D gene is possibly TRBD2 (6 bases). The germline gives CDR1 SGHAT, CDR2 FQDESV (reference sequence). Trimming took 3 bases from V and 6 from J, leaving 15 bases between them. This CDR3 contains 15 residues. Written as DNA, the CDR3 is TGTGCCAGCAGCTTGCCGGGAGTCCTAGCCAATGAGCAGTTCTTC. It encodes CASSLPGVLANEQFF.

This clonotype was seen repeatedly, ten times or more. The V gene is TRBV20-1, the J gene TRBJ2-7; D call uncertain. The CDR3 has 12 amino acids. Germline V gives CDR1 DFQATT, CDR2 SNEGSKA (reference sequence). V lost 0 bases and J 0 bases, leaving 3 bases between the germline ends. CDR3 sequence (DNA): TGCAGTGCTAGAGACTTCTCCTACGAGCAGTACTTC. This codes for CSARDFSYEQYF.

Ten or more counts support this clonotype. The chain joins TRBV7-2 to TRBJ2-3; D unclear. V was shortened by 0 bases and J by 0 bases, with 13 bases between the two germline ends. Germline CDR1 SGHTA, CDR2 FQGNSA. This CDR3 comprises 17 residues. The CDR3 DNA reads TGTGCCAGCAGCTTAGCGCTCCTTGGGTCTAGCACAGATACGCAGTATTTT. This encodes CASSLALLGSSTDTQYF.

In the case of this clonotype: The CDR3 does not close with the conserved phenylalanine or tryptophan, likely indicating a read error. The CDR3 DNA sequence: TGCACCAGCACCTCGAGCGGGGTGGAAAGGAATTACAATGAGCAGTTCCTC. Protein sequence: CTSTSSGVERNYNEQFL. V and J are TRBV5-1 and TRBJ2-1; 7 positions match TRBD2. CDR1 is SGHRS, CDR2 YFSETQ, per germline. This CDR3 is built from 17 residues.

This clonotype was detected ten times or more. The CDR3 reads CASSLLGRGVRTEAFF. The CDR3 nucleotides read TGTGCCAGCAGTTTACTGGGTCGAGGGGTCCGCACTGAAGCTTTCTTT. This chain uses TRBV27 with TRBJ1-1, with a weak D call TRBD1 (5 bases). The V gene's germline CDR1 is MNHEY and CDR2 SMNVEV (reference sequence). V gave up 2 bases and J gave up 4 bases, with 17 bases separating them. There are 16 residues in the CDR3.

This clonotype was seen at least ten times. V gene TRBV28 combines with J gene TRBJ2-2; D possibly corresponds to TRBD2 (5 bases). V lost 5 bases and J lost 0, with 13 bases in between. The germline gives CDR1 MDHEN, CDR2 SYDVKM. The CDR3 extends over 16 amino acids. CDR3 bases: TGTGCCAGCAGTAACCCAGCGGCGACGAACACCGGGGAGCTGTTTTTT. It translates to CASSNPAATNTGELFF.

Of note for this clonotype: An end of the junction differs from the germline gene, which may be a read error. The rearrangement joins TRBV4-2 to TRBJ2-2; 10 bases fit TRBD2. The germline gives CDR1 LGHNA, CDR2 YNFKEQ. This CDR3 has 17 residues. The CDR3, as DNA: TGTGCCAGGAGCCAAGATCTAGCGGGAGCGAACACCGGGGAGCTGTCTTTT. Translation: CARSQDLAGANTGELSF.

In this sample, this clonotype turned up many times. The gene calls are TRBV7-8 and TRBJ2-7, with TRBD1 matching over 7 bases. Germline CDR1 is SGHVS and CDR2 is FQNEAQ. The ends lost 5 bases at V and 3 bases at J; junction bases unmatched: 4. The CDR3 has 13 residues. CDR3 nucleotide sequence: TGTGCCAGCAGCAGGACAGGAGGCTACGAGCAGTACTTC. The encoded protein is CASSRTGGYEQYF.

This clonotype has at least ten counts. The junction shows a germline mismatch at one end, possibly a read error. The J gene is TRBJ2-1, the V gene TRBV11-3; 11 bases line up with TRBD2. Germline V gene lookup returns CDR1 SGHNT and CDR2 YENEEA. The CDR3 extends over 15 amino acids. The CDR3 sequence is CASTLLAGVTHEQFF. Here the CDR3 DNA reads TGTGCCAGCACCTTACTAGCGGGAGTGACCCATGAGCAGTTCTTC. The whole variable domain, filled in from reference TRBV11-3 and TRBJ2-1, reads EAGVVQSPRYKIIEKKQPVAFWCNPISGHNTLYWYLQNLGQGPELLIRYENEEAVDDSQLPKDRFSAERLKGVDSTLKIQPAELGDSAVYLCASTLLAGVTHEQFFGPGTRLTVL.

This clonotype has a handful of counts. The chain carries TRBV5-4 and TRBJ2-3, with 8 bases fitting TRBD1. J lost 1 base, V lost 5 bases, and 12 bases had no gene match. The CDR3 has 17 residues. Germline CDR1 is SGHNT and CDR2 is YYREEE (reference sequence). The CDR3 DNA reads TGTGCCAGCAGTTCGGGTTTTTCGGGACAGGGCACAGATACGCAGTATTTT. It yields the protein CASSSGFSGQGTDTQYF.

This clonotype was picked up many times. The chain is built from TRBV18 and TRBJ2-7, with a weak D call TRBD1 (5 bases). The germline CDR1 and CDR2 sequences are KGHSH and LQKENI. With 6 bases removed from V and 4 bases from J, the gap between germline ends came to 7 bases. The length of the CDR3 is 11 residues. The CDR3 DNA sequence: TGTGCCAGCTCCACAGGTTACGAGCAGTACTTC. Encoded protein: CASSTGYEQYF.

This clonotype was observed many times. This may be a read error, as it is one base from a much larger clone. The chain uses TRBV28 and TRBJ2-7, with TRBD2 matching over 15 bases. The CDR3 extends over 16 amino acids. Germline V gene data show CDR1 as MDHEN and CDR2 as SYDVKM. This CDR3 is CASSFRTSGRAHERYF. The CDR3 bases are TGTGCCAGCAGTTTCAGGACTAGCGGGAGGGCCCACGAGCGGTACTTC.

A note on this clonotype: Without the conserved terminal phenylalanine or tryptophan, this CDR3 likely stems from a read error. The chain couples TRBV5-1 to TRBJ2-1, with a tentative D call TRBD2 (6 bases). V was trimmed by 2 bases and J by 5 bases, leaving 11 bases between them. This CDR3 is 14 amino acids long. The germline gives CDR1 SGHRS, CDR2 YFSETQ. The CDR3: CASSFPAGNNEQFY. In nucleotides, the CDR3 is TGCGCCAGCAGCTTTCCAGCGGGCAACAATGAGCAGTTCTAC.

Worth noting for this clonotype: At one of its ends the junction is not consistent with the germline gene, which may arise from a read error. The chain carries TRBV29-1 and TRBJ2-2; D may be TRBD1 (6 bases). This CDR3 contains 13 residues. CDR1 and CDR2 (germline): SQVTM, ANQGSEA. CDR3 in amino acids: CSVDRGNAGEPFF. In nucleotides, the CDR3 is TGCAGCGTTGACAGGGGTAACGCCGGGGAGCCGTTTTTT.

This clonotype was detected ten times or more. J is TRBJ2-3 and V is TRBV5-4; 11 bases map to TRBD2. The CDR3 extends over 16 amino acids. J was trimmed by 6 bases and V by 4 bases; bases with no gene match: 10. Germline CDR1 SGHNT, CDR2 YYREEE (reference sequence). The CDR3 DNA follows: TGTGCCAGCAGCCTCGGGGTAGCGGGAGGGGTGGATACGCAGTATTTT. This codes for CASSLGVAGGVDTQYF.

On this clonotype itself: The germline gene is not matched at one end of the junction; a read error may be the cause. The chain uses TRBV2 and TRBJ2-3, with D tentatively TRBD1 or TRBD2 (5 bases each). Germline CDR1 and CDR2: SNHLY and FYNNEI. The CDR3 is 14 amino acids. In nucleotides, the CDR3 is TGTGCCAGCATACGGGACGGAAACACAGATATGCAGTATTTT. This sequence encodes CASIRDGNTDMQYF.

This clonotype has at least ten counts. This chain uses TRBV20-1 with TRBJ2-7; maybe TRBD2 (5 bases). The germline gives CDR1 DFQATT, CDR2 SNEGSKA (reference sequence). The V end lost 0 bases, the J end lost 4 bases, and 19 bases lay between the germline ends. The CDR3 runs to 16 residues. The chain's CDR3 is CSARDPKAGGTYEQYF. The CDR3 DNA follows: TGCAGTGCTAGAGATCCTAAGGCGGGTGGTACATACGAGCAGTACTTC.

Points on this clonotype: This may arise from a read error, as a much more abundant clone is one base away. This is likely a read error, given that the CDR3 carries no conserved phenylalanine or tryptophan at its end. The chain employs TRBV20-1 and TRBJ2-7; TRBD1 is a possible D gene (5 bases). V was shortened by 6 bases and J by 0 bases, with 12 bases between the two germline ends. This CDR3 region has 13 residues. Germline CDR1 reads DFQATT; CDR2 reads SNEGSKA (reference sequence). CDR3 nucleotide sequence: TGCAGTGCGAAGGACGACAGCTCCTACGAGCAGTACTTA. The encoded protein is CSAKDDSSYEQYL.

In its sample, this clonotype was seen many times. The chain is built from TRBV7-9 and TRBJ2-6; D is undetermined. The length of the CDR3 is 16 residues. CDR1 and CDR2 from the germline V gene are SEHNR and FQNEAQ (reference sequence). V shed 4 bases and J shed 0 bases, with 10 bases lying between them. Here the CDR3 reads CASSSSRTSGANVLTF. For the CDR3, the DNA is TGTGCCAGCAGCTCATCGAGAACCTCTGGGGCCAACGTCCTGACTTTC.

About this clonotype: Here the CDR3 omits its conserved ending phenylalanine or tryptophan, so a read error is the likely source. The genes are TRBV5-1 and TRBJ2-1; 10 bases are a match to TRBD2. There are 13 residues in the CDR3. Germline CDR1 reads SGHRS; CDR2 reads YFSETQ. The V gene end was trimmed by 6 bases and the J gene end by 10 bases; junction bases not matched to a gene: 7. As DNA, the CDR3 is TGCGCCAGCAACCTAGCGGGAGTCAACGAGCAGTTCCTC. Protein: CASNLAGVNEQFL.